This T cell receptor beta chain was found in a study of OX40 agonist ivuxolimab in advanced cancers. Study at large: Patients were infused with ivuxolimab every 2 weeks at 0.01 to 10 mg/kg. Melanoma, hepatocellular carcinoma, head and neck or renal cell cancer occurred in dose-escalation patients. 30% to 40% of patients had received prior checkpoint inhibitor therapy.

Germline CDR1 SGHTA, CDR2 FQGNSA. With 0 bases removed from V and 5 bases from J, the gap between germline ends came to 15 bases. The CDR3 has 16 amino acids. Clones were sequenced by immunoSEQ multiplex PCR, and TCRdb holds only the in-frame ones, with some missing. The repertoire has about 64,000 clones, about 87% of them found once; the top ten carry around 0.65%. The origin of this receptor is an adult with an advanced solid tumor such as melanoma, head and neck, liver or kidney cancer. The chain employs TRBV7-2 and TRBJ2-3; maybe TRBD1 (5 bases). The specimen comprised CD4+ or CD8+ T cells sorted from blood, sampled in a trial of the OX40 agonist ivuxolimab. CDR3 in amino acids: CASSLAQGVLRDTQYF. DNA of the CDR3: TGTGCCAGCAGCTTAGCCCAAGGGGTCCTCCGAGATACGCAGTATTTT.